This section outlines one TCR beta chain sequence together with its context. Its antigen is not known. The data were taken from a study of T cell repertoires in cytomegalovirus infection. Study overall: Indications came from public TCR beta signatures; they pointed to CMV infection and to a matching HLA type. Study-level points and caveats: In two of eight donors, the top clonotype was HLA-C-restricted CMV-specific. Public TCR beta family frequency separated CMV-and-HLA carriers, including in an independent cohort.

The CDR3 totals 12 residues. The V end was cut by 5 bases, the J end by 12 bases, with 19 bases between. Germline V gene data show CDR1 as GTSNPN and CDR2 as SVGIG (reference sequence). Via MiXCR, TCRdb re-called the reads, giving one row per CDR3 protein. The sample includes about 320,000 distinct CDR3 sequences, over 7.5% of them seen just once. The chain links TRBV30 to TRBJ1-1; D might be TRBD1 (5 bases). Specimen: PBMCs. The receptor was derived from a human donor in good health (CMV status not recorded). Some clones in this sample may be carry-over from other donors' samples. CDR3 DNA sequence: TGTGCCTGGCGTTGGGGGAGTGACATAACTTTCTTT. This encodes CAWRWGSDITFF.